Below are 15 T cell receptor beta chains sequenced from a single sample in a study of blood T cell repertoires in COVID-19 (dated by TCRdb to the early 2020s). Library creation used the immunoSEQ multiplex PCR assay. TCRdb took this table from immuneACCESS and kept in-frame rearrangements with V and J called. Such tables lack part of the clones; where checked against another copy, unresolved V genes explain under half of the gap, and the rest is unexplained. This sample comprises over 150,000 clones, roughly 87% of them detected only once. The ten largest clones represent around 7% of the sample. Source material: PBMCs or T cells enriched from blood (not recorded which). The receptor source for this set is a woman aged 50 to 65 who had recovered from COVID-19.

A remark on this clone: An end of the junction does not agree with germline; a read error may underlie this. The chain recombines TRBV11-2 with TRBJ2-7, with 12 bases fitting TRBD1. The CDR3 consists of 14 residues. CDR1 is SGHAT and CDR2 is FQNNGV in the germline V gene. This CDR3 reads CASSILSGQGASLF. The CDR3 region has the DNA TGTGCCAGCAGCATCCTGTCGGGACAGGGGGCCTCCCTCTTC.

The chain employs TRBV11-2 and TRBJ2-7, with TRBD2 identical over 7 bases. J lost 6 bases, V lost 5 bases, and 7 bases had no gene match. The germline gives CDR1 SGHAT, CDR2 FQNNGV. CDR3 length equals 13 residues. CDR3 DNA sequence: TGTGCCAGCAGCGCCGGGACTAAAGCCGAGCAGTACTTC. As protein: CASSAGTKAEQYF.

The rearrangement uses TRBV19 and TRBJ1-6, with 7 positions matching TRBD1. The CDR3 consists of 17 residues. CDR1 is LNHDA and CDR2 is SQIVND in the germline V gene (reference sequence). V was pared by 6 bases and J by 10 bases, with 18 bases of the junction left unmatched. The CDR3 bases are TGTGCCAGTAGCTCCCGTGGCAGGGGGATTCCTGGGTCACCCCTCCACTTT. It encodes CASSSRGRGIPGSPLHF.

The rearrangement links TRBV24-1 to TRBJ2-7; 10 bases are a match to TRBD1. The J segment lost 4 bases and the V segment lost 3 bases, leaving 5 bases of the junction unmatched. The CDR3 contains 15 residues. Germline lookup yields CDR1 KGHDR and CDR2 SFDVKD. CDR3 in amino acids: CATSDNGQGEYEQYF. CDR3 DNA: TGTGCCACCAGTGATAACGGACAGGGGGAATACGAGCAGTACTTC.

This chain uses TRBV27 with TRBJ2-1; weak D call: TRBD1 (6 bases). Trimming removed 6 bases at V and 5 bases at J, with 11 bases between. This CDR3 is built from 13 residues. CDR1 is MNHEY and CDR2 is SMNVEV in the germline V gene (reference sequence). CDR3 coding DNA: TGTGCCAGCAGCCACGGGACAAACAATGAGCAGTTCTTC. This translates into CASSHGTNNEQFF.

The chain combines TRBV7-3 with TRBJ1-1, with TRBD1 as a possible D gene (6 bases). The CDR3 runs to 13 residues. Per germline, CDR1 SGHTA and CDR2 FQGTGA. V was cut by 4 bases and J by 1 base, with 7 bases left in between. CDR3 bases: TGTGCCAGCAGCTCACAGGGGAACACTGAAGCTTTCTTT. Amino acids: CASSSQGNTEAFF.

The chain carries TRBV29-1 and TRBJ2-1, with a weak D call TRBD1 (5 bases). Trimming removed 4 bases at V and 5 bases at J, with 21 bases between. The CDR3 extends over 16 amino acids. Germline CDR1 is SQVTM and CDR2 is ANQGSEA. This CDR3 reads CSVVLRTTPRNNEQFF. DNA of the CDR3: TGCAGCGTTGTTCTTCGGACAACCCCTCGAAACAATGAGCAGTTCTTC.

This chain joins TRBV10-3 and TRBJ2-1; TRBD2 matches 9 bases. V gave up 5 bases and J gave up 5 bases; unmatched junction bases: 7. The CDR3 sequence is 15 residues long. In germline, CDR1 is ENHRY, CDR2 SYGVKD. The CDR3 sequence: CAISKTWTSDNEQFF. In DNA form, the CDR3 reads TGTGCCATCAGTAAAACTTGGACTAGCGACAATGAGCAGTTCTTC.

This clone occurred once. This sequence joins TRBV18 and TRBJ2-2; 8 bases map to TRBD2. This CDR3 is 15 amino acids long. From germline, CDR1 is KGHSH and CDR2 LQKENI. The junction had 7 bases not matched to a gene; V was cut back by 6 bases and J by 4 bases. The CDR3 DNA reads TGTGCCAGCTCCCCCCAAGCGGGAGTCACCGGGGAGCTGTTTTTT. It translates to CASSPQAGVTGELFF.

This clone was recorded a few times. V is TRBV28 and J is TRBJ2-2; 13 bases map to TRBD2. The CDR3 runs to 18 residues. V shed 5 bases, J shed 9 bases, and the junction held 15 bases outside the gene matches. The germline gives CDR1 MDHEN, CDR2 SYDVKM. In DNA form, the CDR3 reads TGTGCCAGCAGTCCGACCGGCTGGACTAGCGGGAGTAGGAGGGAGCTGTTTTTT. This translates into CASSPTGWTSGSRRELFF.

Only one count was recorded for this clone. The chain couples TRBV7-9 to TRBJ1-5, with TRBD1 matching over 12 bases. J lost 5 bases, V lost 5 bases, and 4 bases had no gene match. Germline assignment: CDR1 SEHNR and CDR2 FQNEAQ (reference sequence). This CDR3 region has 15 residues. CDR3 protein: CASSRGQGADQPQHF. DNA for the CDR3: TGTGCCAGCAGCCGGGGACAGGGGGCAGATCAGCCCCAGCATTTT.

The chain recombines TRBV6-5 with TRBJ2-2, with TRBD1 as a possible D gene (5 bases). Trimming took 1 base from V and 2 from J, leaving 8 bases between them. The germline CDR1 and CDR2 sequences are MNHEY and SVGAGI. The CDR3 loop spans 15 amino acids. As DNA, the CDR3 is TGTGCCAGCAGTTACTGGGGCAGCAACACCGGGGAGCTGTTTTTT. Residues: CASSYWGSNTGELFF.

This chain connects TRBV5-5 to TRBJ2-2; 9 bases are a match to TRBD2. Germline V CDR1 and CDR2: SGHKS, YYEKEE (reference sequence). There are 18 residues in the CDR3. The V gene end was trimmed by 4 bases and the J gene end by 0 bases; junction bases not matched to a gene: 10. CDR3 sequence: CASSKRLAEYSNTGELFF. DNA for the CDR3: TGTGCCAGCAGCAAACGACTAGCGGAGTACTCGAACACCGGGGAGCTGTTTTTT. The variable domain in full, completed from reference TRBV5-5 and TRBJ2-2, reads DAGVTQSPTHLIKTRGQQVTLRCSPISGHKSVSWYQQVLGQGPQFIFQYYEKEERGRGNFPDRFSARQFPNYSSELNVNALLLGDSALYLCASSKRLAEYSNTGELFFGEGSRLTVL.

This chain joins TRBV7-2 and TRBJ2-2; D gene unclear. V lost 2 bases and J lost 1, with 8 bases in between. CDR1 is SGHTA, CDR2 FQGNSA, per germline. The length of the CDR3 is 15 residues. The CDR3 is CASSLWLQNTGELFF. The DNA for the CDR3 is TGTGCCAGCAGCTTATGGTTACAGAACACCGGGGAGCTGTTTTTT.

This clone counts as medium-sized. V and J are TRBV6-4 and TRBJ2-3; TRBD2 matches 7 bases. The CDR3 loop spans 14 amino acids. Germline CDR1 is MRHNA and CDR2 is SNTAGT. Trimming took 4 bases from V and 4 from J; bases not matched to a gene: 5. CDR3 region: CASSAGGSSDTQYF. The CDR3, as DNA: TGTGCCAGCAGTGCTGGCGGGAGCTCAGATACGCAGTATTTT.